The next 22 T cell receptor beta chains were all read from a single sample in a study of T cell responses to AZD1222 COVID-19 vaccine. Method: immunoSEQ multiplex PCR; TCRdb's copy keeps in-frame clones and lacks some. The sample lists about 150,000 clones, more than 90% occurring once. The source was peripheral blood, collected 28 days after the second AZD1222 dose. The source is an adult who received the AZD1222 COVID-19 vaccine.

This chain uses TRBV18 with TRBJ1-1, with D possibly matching TRBD1 (5 bases). Germline loops: CDR1 KGHSH, CDR2 LQKENI. The CDR3 has 12 amino acids. The V end was cut by 3 bases, the J end by 8 bases, with 10 bases between. CDR3 sequence reads: CASSPGRREAFF. The CDR3 nucleotides read TGTGCCAGCTCACCGGGGCGGCGGGAAGCTTTCTTT.

The chain couples TRBV4-1 to TRBJ1-1, with D unclear. V shed 5 bases and J shed 8 bases, with 15 bases lying between them. CDR1 and CDR2 (germline): MGHRA, YSYEKL. CDR3 length equals 13 residues. Written as DNA, the CDR3 is TGCGCCAGCAGCGGTCACAGAGTTGCAGAAGCTTTCTTT. Protein product: CASSGHRVAEAFF.

The chain joins TRBV5-1 to TRBJ2-3, with D perhaps assigned TRBD1 or TRBD2 (5 bases each). Germline V gives CDR1 SGHRS, CDR2 YFSETQ. This CDR3 has 16 amino acids. V lost 2 bases and J lost 2, with 15 bases in between. The CDR3 is CASSLMGRGATDTQYF. Here the CDR3 DNA reads TGCGCCAGCAGCTTAATGGGGCGAGGGGCCACAGATACGCAGTATTTT.

The V call is TRBV27, the J call TRBJ2-1; TRBD1 matches 8 bases. The germline CDR1 and CDR2 sequences are MNHEY and SMNVEV (reference sequence). J was trimmed by 7 bases and V by 5 bases; bases with no gene match: 10. The CDR3 consists of 15 residues. In nucleotides, the CDR3 is TGTGCCAGCAGTCCCCCGGGACAGGTAAAGAATGAGCAGTTCTTC. This codes for CASSPPGQVKNEQFF.

A word on this clone: A read error may account for a junction end that differs from germline. The V and J genes are TRBV4-1 and TRBJ2-2; TRBD2 matches at 7 bases. Per the germline V gene, CDR1 is MGHRA and CDR2 is YSYEKL. There are 16 residues in the CDR3. DNA of the CDR3: TGTGCCAGCAGCCGGGGAGGACTAGTGGACACTGGGGAGCTGTTTTTT. It translates to CASSRGGLVDTGELFF.

CDR3: CASSFSTDTQYF. Written as DNA, the CDR3 is TGTGCCAGCAGTTTCTCCACGGATACGCAGTATTTT. The chain has TRBV12-3 or TRBV12-4 and TRBJ2-3; no firm D call. The CDR3 is made up of 12 amino acids. Trimming shortened V by 3 bases and J by 6 bases, and 7 bases separated the two germline ends.

The gene calls are TRBV6-5 and TRBJ1-5; D is unclear. V lost 4 bases and J 0 bases, leaving 4 bases between the germline ends. Germline V CDR1 and CDR2: MNHEY, SVGAGI. This CDR3 is built from 13 residues. The CDR3 here is CASSSISNQPQHF. Here the CDR3 DNA reads TGTGCCAGCAGTTCAATTAGCAATCAGCCCCAGCATTTT.

The V call is TRBV2, the J call TRBJ2-1; either TRBD1 or TRBD2 may supply D (5 bases each). The CDR3 extends over 14 amino acids. Trimming removed 7 bases at V and 2 bases at J, with 12 bases between. Germline CDR1 SNHLY, CDR2 FYNNEI. CDR3 residues: CASNPRGPYNEQFF. Here the CDR3 DNA reads TGTGCCAGCAACCCCCGGGGACCCTACAATGAGCAGTTCTTC.

V gene TRBV27 combines with J gene TRBJ2-5; D is possibly TRBD1 (5 bases). V shed 5 bases and J shed 0 bases, with 10 bases lying between them. The CDR3 is made up of 14 amino acids. The V gene's germline CDR1 is MNHEY and CDR2 SMNVEV (reference sequence). The DNA for the CDR3 is TGTGCCAGCAGTCCAAGACAGAACCAAGAGACCCAGTACTTC. Its translation is CASSPRQNQETQYF.

The V gene is TRBV5-5, the J gene TRBJ1-1, with D tentatively TRBD1 (5 bases). The CDR3 totals 15 residues. Germline CDR1 and CDR2: SGHKS and YYEKEE (reference sequence). V dropped 2 bases and J dropped 5 bases, with 16 bases sitting between them. DNA of the CDR3: TGTGCCAGCAGCTTCAAGGACAATTTTCGAACTGAAGCTTTCTTT. Encoded protein: CASSFKDNFRTEAFF.

This chain links TRBV19 with TRBJ2-5; D uncertain. Germline V gene sequence: CDR1 LNHDA, CDR2 SQIVND (reference sequence). V was cut by 3 bases and J by 5 bases, with 10 bases left in between. CDR3 length: 13 residues. The CDR3 spells CASSINGGETQYF. The DNA for the CDR3 is TGTGCCAGTAGTATTAACGGTGGGGAGACCCAGTACTTC. Full variable domain (rest looked up from reference TRBV19 and TRBJ2-5): DGGITQSPKYLFRKEGQNVTLSCEQNLNHDAMYWYRQDPGQGLRLIYYSQIVNDFQKGDIAEGYSVSREKKESFPLTVTSAQKNPTAFYLCASSINGGETQYFGPGTRLLVL.

The chain links TRBV30 to TRBJ2-2, with D possibly TRBD2 on 6 matching bases. Trimming shortened V by 2 bases and J by 0 bases, and 19 bases separated the two germline ends. There are 18 residues in the CDR3. Germline V gives CDR1 GTSNPN, CDR2 SVGIG (reference sequence). CDR3 DNA sequence: TGTGCCTGGAGTACATACTATTACGGGGGTACGAACACCGGGGAGCTGTTTTTT. This codes for CAWSTYYYGGTNTGELFF.

The V call is TRBV30, the J call TRBJ2-1; weak D call: TRBD1 (6 bases). The CDR3 is made up of 12 amino acids. The V and J ends lost 0 bases and 9 bases respectively, with 9 bases between them. Per germline, CDR1 GTSNPN and CDR2 SVGIG (reference sequence). CDR3: CAWSVQGSEQFF. The CDR3, as DNA: TGTGCCTGGAGTGTACAGGGTAGTGAGCAGTTCTTC.

J is TRBJ2-7 and V is TRBV7-6, with a tentative D call TRBD2 (6 bases). CDR1 is SGHVS, CDR2 FNYEAQ, per germline. Trimming removed 0 bases from V and 6 bases from J, with 15 bases in between. The CDR3 consists of 15 residues. CDR3 in amino acids: CASSLALTGEAEQYF. DNA of the CDR3: TGTGCCAGCAGCTTAGCTCTTACCGGGGAGGCCGAGCAGTACTTC.

The rearrangement joins TRBV30 to TRBJ1-2; no definite D call. CDR3 size: 14 residues. CDR1 and CDR2 from the germline V gene are GTSNPN and SVGIG (reference sequence). Deletions cut 1 base from V and 7 bases from J, with 16 bases between. The CDR3, as DNA: TGTGCCTGGAGTGAAGGAAGGGTAAGAGGTGGCTACACCTTC. This gives the protein CAWSEGRVRGGYTF.

The CDR3 region has the DNA TGTGCCAGCAGCTTATCTAGCGGGAGCTACGAGCAGTACTTC. Its translation: CASSLSSGSYEQYF. The rearrangement uses TRBV7-9 and TRBJ2-7; TRBD2 matches at 10 bases. Trimming took 2 bases from V and 3 from J; bases not matched to a gene: 1. Germline V CDR1 and CDR2: SEHNR, FQNEAQ (reference sequence). CDR3 length: 14 residues.

The V call is TRBV11-2, the J call TRBJ1-3, with D possibly TRBD1 on 5 matching bases. Germline CDR1 is SGHAT and CDR2 is FQNNGV. V was clipped by 4 bases and J by 9 bases, with 13 bases between them. This CDR3 is 13 amino acids long. In nucleotides, the CDR3 is TGTGCCAGCAGCTCCCCAGGGAGGATCACCATATATTTT. As protein: CASSSPGRITIYF. Looking up the rest from reference TRBV11-2 and TRBJ1-3 gives the full variable domain: EAGVAQSPRYKIIEKRQSVAFWCNPISGHATLYWYQQILGQGPKLLIQFQNNGVVDDSQLPKDRFSAERLKGVDSTLKIQPAKLEDSAVYLCASSSPGRITIYFGEGSWLTVV.

The CDR3 region has the DNA TGTGCCAGCAGCGTAGCCAGGGTCGAGCAGTACTTC. Translation: CASSVARVEQYF. The V gene is TRBV9, the J gene TRBJ2-7; maybe TRBD1 (5 bases). This CDR3 region has 12 residues. Germline loops: CDR1 SGDLS, CDR2 YYNGEE. V was clipped by 0 bases and J by 6 bases, with 7 bases between them.

V and J are TRBV6-1 and TRBJ1-2; D gene unclear. Trimming left V 3 bases short and J 2 bases short, with 7 bases between. Germline CDR1 MNHNS, CDR2 SASEGT. The CDR3 consists of 13 residues. In DNA form, the CDR3 reads TGTGCCAGCAGTGATAACTTCAACTATGGCTACACCTTC. Protein product: CASSDNFNYGYTF.

This clone was recorded only once. The rearrangement joins TRBV7-7 to TRBJ2-1; 7 bases are a match to TRBD2. J gave up 12 bases and V 1 base, and 12 bases lay outside the gene matches. The germline V gene has CDR1 SSHAT and CDR2 FNYEAQ (reference sequence). The CDR3 totals 15 residues. The CDR3 is CASSLDWTSIERQFF. CDR3 nucleotides: TGTGCCAGCAGCTTAGACTGGACTAGTATTGAGAGGCAGTTCTTC.

J is TRBJ1-1 and V is TRBV10-1; 12 bases fit TRBD1. After removal of 4 bases from V and 1 base from J, the junction contained 1 base not matched to a gene. Germline-derived CDR1 and CDR2 are WNHNN and SYGVQD (reference sequence). The CDR3 runs 15 residues. This CDR3 is CASSGDRGPNTEAFF. The CDR3 coding sequence is TGCGCCAGCAGTGGGGACAGGGGGCCGAACACTGAAGCTTTCTTT.

The genes are TRBV28 and TRBJ1-5; D is undetermined. Germline loops: CDR1 MDHEN, CDR2 SYDVKM. Trimming pared 9 bases from V and 1 base from J, leaving 13 bases between. The CDR3 consists of 14 residues. CDR3 DNA: TGTGCCAGTAAGGAGGTCGGGAGCAATCAGCCCCAGCATTTT. It yields the protein CASKEVGSNQPQHF.